The 23 T cell receptor beta chains below all came from one sample that was sequenced in a study of T cell repertoires in cytomegalovirus infection. Antigens of these TCRs are unknown. TCRdb recomputed calls from the reads with MiXCR, one row per CDR3 protein. The sample has 70,000 to 85,000 distinct CDR3 sequences; 35% to 50% are singletons. Sequencing was performed on CD8+ T cells from cultured PBMCs, taken from culture after CMV antigen stimulation. These receptors came from a human donor in good health (CMV status not recorded). Some clones in this sample may be carry-over from other donors' samples.

This rearrangement joins TRBV12-3 or TRBV12-4 to TRBJ2-3; the D is unclear. This CDR3 region has 11 residues. The ends were cut back, 8 bases at V and 2 bases at J, with 5 bases in the middle. CDR3 region: CASASTDTQYF. CDR3 nucleotide sequence: TGTGCCAGCGCCTCCACAGATACGCAGTATTTT.

The chain recombines TRBV5-1 with TRBJ2-6; D not certain. Between the trimmed V and J ends, which lost 0 bases and 0 bases, there was a span of 4 bases. Germline CDR1 is SGHRS and CDR2 is YFSETQ. There are 15 residues in the CDR3. The CDR3 loop is CASSLDGSGANVLTF. As DNA, the CDR3 is TGCGCCAGCAGCTTGGACGGCTCTGGGGCCAACGTCCTGACTTTC.

J is TRBJ1-1 and V is TRBV27; TRBD1 agrees at 8 bases. The CDR3 length is 15 residues. Per the germline V gene, CDR1 is MNHEY and CDR2 is SMNVEV (reference sequence). Unmatched junction bases numbered 18, after V lost 7 bases and J lost 11 bases. The CDR3 here is CASIITIGQGRRAFF. In DNA, the CDR3 is TGTGCCAGCATCATTACAATAGGACAGGGCCGGAGGGCTTTCTTT.

The chain's CDR3 is CASSLTALSSGANVLTF. The CDR3 DNA follows: TGTGCCAGCAGCTTGACAGCTCTGAGTTCTGGGGCCAACGTCCTGACTTTC. The chain recombines TRBV7-9 with TRBJ2-6, with D tentatively TRBD1 (5 bases). CDR1 SEHNR and CDR2 FQNEAQ come from the germline V gene (reference sequence). This CDR3 has 17 amino acids. Between the trimmed V and J ends, which lost 3 bases and 1 base, there was a span of 13 bases.

The chain joins TRBV4-1 to TRBJ1-5; D ambiguous. This CDR3 region has 14 residues. The germline V gene encodes CDR1 MGHRA and CDR2 YSYEKL. V lost 5 bases and J lost 5, with 13 bases in between. The CDR3 reads CASSFQEQDQPQHF. CDR3 DNA: TGCGCCAGCAGCTTCCAGGAGCAAGATCAGCCCCAGCATTTT.

This clonotype has a count of ten or more. The rearrangement joins TRBV27 to TRBJ1-5, with 7 bases that match TRBD1. The V gene end was trimmed by 6 bases and the J gene end by 7 bases; junction bases not matched to a gene: 12. The V gene's germline CDR1 is MNHEY and CDR2 SMNVEV (reference sequence). The CDR3 has 15 amino acids. CDR3 amino acids: CASRPGLGGGQPQHF. CDR3 nucleotides: TGTGCCAGCAGGCCGGGTCTCGGAGGGGGCCAGCCCCAGCATTTT.

This clonotype was seen repeatedly, ten times or more. The chain uses TRBV12-3 or TRBV12-4 and TRBJ2-5; the D gene could be TRBD1 or TRBD2 (6 bases each). The CDR3 sequence is 13 residues long. The V end lost 5 bases, the J end lost 2 bases, and 9 bases lay between the germline ends. The CDR3: CASSPGAQETQYF. The CDR3 coding sequence is TGTGCCAGCAGTCCGGGGGCACAAGAGACCCAGTACTTC.

This clonotype turned up a few times. V is TRBV27 and J is TRBJ2-7, with D perhaps TRBD1 (5 bases). The length of the CDR3 is 16 residues. Germline V CDR1 and CDR2: MNHEY, SMNVEV (reference sequence). Trimming took 5 bases from V and 0 from J, leaving 17 bases between them. CDR3 sequence: CASSPVGQTSSYEQYF. The CDR3 region has the DNA TGTGCCAGCAGTCCAGTGGGGCAGACTTCCTCCTACGAGCAGTACTTC.

The chain joins TRBV24-1 to TRBJ2-5; TRBD2 agrees at 8 bases. CDR3 length equals 14 residues. Looked up from germline, CDR1 is KGHDR and CDR2 is SFDVKD. V lost 7 bases and J lost 2; bases outside the gene matches: 5. Here the CDR3 reads CATSGAGEQETQYF. CDR3 nucleotide sequence: TGTGCCACCAGCGGAGCGGGGGAGCAAGAGACCCAGTACTTC.

The chain uses TRBV7-8 and TRBJ1-1, with 7 bases lining up with TRBD1. Germline values: CDR1 SGHVS, CDR2 FQNEAQ. J was trimmed by 7 bases and V by 5 bases; bases with no gene match: 4. The CDR3 extends over 12 amino acids. The CDR3 loop reads CASSPDRNEAFF. CDR3 bases: TGTGCCAGCAGCCCGGACAGGAATGAAGCTTTCTTT.

This clonotype was observed a few times. This chain connects TRBV27 to TRBJ1-1; D uncertain. V was pared by 2 bases and J by 4 bases, with 11 bases between. The CDR3 has 14 amino acids. The germline V gene has CDR1 MNHEY and CDR2 SMNVEV (reference sequence). CDR3 coding DNA: TGTGCCAGCAGTTTAGCGTCGGCCGGCACTGAAGCTTTCTTT. Protein: CASSLASAGTEAFF.

This clonotype has a handful of counts. The chain joins TRBV5-5 to TRBJ2-7; 7 nucleotides agree with TRBD1. Germline assignment: CDR1 SGHKS and CDR2 YYEKEE (reference sequence). The CDR3 spans 15 residues. The trim removed 4 bases at V and 2 bases at J, leaving 9 bases unmatched. CDR3 region: CASSRTTGQTYEQYF. Here the CDR3 DNA reads TGTGCCAGCAGCCGGACCACGGGACAGACCTACGAGCAGTACTTC.

Ten or more counts support this clonotype. The chain carries TRBV27 and TRBJ2-1; TRBD2 matches at 14 bases. The germline V gene encodes CDR1 MNHEY and CDR2 SMNVEV (reference sequence). CDR3 size: 18 residues. V shed 0 bases, J shed 7 bases, and the junction held 8 bases outside the gene matches. CDR3: CASSLSWTSGGSENEQFF. CDR3 DNA: TGTGCCAGCAGTTTATCGTGGACTAGCGGGGGGAGTGAGAATGAGCAGTTCTTC.

This clonotype was observed a few times. The gene calls are TRBV7-2 and TRBJ1-1; 8 nucleotides line up with TRBD1. J lost 6 bases, V lost 6 bases, and 3 bases had no gene match. This CDR3 contains 12 residues. Germline V gene data show CDR1 as SGHTA and CDR2 as FQGNSA. In DNA form, the CDR3 reads TGTGCCAGCAGGCCAGGGGGCGCTGAAGCTTTCTTT. The encoded protein is CASRPGGAEAFF.

V and J are TRBV9 and TRBJ2-3; 11 nucleotides align to TRBD1. Germline CDR1 is SGDLS and CDR2 is YYNGEE. The CDR3 extends over 17 amino acids. The trim removed 5 bases at V and 6 bases at J, leaving 14 bases unmatched. In DNA form, the CDR3 reads TGTGCCAGCAGGCCGTTAGTCTTCCGGACAGGGGGCGATACGCAGTATTTT. It yields the protein CASRPLVFRTGGDTQYF.

The genes are TRBV28 and TRBJ2-5, with a tentative D call TRBD2 (5 bases). The CDR3 is 15 amino acids. V lost 3 bases and J lost 3, with 14 bases in between. Germline CDR1 and CDR2: MDHEN and SYDVKM. The CDR3 sequence is CASSFIGREEETQYF. The CDR3 DNA follows: TGTGCCAGCAGTTTTATAGGGAGAGAGGAAGAGACCCAGTACTTC.

J is TRBJ2-2 and V is TRBV5-4; D unclear. Germline loops: CDR1 SGHNT, CDR2 YYREEE (reference sequence). The CDR3 length is 12 residues. Trimming took off 5 bases at V and 6 bases at J, with 8 bases between the two ends. DNA of the CDR3: TGTGCCAGCAGTCTTGCGTCCGGGGAGCTGTTTTTT. It specifies CASSLASGELFF.

The rearrangement links TRBV7-8 to TRBJ1-4; possibly TRBD1 for D (5 bases). Trimming removed 1 base at V and 4 bases at J, with 13 bases between. Germline V lookup: CDR1 SGHVS, CDR2 FQNEAQ. The CDR3 has 16 residues. Here the CDR3 reads CASSLGRRRGNEKLFF. In DNA form, the CDR3 reads TGTGCCAGCAGCTTAGGTAGACGGAGGGGTAATGAAAAACTGTTTTTT. The full variable domain, in which reference TRBV7-8 and TRBJ1-4 provide the parts outside the CDR3, is GAGVSQSPRYKVAKRGQDVALRCDPISGHVSLFWYQQALGQGPEFLTYFQNEAQLDKSGLPSDRFFAERPEGSVSTLKIQRTQQEDSAVYLCASSLGRRRGNEKLFFGSGTQLSVL.

The chain joins TRBV7-2 to TRBJ2-3, with D uncertain. Trimming took 3 bases from V and 2 from J, leaving 6 bases between them. The germline V gene has CDR1 SGHTA and CDR2 FQGNSA. CDR3 size: 13 residues. The CDR3 DNA follows: TGTGCCAGCAGCTTCGGCAACACAGATACGCAGTATTTT. This codes for CASSFGNTDTQYF.

This clonotype has a handful of counts. J is TRBJ2-2 and V is TRBV5-1; tentative D call: TRBD1 (5 bases). The germline V and J ends were trimmed by 0 bases and 5 bases, with 11 bases remaining between them. The CDR3 runs 15 residues. Looked up from germline, CDR1 is SGHRS and CDR2 is YFSETQ. CDR3 loop: CASSLVPRGTGELFF. The CDR3 nucleotides are TGCGCCAGCAGCTTGGTTCCAAGGGGAACCGGGGAGCTGTTTTTT.

This chain uses TRBV20-1 with TRBJ2-5; the D gene could be TRBD1 or TRBD2 (5 bases each). The CDR3 runs to 14 residues. The V gene lost 6 bases and the J gene lost 2 bases, with 16 bases spanning the gap. Per the germline V gene, CDR1 is DFQATT and CDR2 is SNEGSKA (reference sequence). Written as DNA, the CDR3 is TGCAGTGCGAATCCCGGGACGGAGCAAGAGACCCAGTACTTC. Its protein product is CSANPGTEQETQYF.

The rearrangement joins TRBV7-8 to TRBJ2-7; D unclear. Germline assignment: CDR1 SGHVS and CDR2 FQNEAQ. The CDR3 is 14 residues long. The V and J ends lost 4 bases and 3 bases respectively, with 13 bases between them. The CDR3 DNA sequence: TGTGCCAGCAGCTCCTCTGGACCCTTCTACGAGCAGTACTTC. It translates to CASSSSGPFYEQYF.

The V and J genes are TRBV20-1 and TRBJ2-1, with 10 nucleotides matching TRBD2. The junction had 10 bases not matched to a gene; V was cut back by 5 bases and J by 6 bases. This CDR3 has 15 amino acids. Looked up from germline, CDR1 is DFQATT and CDR2 is SNEGSKA (reference sequence). For the CDR3, the DNA is TGCAGTGCTTGGGGCACTAGCGGGGTATTCAATGAGCAGTTCTTC. It yields the protein CSAWGTSGVFNEQFF.